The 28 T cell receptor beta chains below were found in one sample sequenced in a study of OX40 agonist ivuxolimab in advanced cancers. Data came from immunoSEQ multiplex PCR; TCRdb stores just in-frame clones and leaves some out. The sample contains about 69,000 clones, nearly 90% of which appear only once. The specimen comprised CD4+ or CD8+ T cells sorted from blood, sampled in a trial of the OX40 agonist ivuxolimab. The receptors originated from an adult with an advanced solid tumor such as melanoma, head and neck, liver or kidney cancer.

The CDR3 sequence is CASRQYANTGELFF. CDR3 DNA sequence: TGTGCCAGCAGACAGTACGCGAACACCGGGGAGCTGTTTTTT. V is TRBV19 and J is TRBJ2-2, with D tentatively TRBD1 (5 bases). Deletions cut 9 bases from V and 0 bases from J, with 11 bases between. Germline values: CDR1 LNHDA, CDR2 SQIVND (reference sequence). The CDR3 spans 14 residues.

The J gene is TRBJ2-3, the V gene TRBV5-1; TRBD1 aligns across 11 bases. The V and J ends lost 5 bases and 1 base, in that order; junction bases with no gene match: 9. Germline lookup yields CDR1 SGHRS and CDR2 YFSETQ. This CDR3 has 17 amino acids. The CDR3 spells CASRTGQGALGTDTQYF. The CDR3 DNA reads TGCGCCAGCAGAACAGGACAGGGGGCGCTAGGCACAGATACGCAGTATTTT.

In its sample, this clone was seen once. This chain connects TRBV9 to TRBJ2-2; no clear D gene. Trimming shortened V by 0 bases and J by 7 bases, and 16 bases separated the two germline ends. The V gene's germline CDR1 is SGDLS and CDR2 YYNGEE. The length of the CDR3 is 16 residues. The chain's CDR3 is CASSVAGSLRIGELFF. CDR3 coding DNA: TGTGCCAGCAGCGTAGCGGGTAGCTTGAGGATCGGGGAGCTGTTTTTT.

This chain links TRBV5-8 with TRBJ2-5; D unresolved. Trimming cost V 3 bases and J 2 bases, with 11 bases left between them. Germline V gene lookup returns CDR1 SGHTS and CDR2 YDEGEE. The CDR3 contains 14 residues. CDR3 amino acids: CASSSRIIQETQYF. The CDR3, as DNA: TGTGCCAGCAGCTCTAGAATCATTCAAGAGACCCAGTACTTC.

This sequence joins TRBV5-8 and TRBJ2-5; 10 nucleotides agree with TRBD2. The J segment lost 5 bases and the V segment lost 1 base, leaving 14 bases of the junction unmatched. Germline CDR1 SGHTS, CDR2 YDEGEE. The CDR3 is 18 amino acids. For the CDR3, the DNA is TGTGCCAGCAGCTTGTTTGCTAGCGGGAGAGGGTATAAGGAGACCCAGTACTTC. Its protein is CASSLFASGRGYKETQYF.

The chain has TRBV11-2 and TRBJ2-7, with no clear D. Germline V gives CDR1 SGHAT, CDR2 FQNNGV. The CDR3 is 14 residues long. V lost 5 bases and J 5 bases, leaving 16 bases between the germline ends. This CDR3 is CASSQAVARHEQYF. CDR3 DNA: TGTGCCAGCAGCCAGGCGGTGGCGAGGCACGAGCAGTACTTC.

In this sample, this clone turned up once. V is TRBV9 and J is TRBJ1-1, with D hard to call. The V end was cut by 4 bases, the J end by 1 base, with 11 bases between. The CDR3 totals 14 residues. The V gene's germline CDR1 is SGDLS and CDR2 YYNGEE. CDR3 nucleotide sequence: TGTGCCAGCAGCTCCCAAGCGGGGAACACTGAAGCTTTCTTT. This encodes CASSSQAGNTEAFF.

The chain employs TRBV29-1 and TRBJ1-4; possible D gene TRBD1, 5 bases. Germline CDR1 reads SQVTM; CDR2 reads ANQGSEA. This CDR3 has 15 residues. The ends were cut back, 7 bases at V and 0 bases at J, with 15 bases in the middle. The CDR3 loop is CSARTLSATNEKLFF. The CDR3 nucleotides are TGCAGCGCAAGGACACTAAGCGCAACTAATGAAAAACTGTTTTTT.

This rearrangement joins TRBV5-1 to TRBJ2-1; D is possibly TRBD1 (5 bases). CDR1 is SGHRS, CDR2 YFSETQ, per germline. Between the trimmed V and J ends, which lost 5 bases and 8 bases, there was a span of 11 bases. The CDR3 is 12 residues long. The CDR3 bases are TGCGCCAGCAGTTTACAGGTTTATGAGCAGTTCTTC. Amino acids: CASSLQVYEQFF.

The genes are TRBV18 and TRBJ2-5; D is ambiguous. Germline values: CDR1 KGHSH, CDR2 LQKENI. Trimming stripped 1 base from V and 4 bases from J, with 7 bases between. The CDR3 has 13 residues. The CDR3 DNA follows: TGTGCCAGCTCACCACGAAGGTCAGAGACCCAGTACTTC. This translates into CASSPRRSETQYF. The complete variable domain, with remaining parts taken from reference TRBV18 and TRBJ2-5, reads NAGVMQNPRHLVRRRGQEARLRCSPMKGHSHVYWYRQLPEEGLKFMVYLQKENIIDESGMPKERFSAEFPKEGPSILRIQQVVRGDSAAYFCASSPRRSETQYFGPGTRLLVL.

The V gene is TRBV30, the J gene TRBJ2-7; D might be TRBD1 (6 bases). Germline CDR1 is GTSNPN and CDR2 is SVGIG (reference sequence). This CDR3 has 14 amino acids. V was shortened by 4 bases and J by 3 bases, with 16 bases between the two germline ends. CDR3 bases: TGTGCCTGGAATTTACCGGGACAAATCTACGAGCAGTACTTC. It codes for CAWNLPGQIYEQYF.

This CDR3 reads CASSYSGTGVYEQYF. The CDR3 nucleotides read TGTGCCAGCAGTTACTCCGGGACAGGAGTCTACGAGCAGTACTTC. The chain couples TRBV6-6 to TRBJ2-7, with 8 positions matching TRBD1. The V segment lost 0 bases and the J segment 3 bases; nucleotides outside the gene matches: 4. This CDR3 contains 15 residues. CDR1 is MNHNY and CDR2 is SVGAGI in the germline V gene (reference sequence).

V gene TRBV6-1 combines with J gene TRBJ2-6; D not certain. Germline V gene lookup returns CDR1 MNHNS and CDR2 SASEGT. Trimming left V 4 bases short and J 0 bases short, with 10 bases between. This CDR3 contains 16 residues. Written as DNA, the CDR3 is TGTGCCAGCAGTGGCTCGGGCCTCTCTGGGGCCAACGTCCTGACTTTC. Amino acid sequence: CASSGSGLSGANVLTF.

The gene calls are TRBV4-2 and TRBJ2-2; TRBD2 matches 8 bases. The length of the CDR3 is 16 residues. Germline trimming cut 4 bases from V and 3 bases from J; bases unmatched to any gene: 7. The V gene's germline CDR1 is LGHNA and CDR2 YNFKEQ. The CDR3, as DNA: TGTGCCAGCAGCCTCCGGACTAGCTTCGACACCGGGGAGCTGTTTTTT. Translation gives CASSLRTSFDTGELFF.

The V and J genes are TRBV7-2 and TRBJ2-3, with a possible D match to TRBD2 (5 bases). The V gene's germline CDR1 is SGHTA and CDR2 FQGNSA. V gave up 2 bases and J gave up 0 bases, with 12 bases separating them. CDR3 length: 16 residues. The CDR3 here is CASSLRRLTSTDTQYF. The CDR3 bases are TGTGCCAGCAGCTTAAGGAGACTAACTAGCACAGATACGCAGTATTTT.

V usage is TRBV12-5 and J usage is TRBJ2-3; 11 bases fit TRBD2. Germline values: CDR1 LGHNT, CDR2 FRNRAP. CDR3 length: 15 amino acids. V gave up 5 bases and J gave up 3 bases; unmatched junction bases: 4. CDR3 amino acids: CASGPGTSGTDTQYF. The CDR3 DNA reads TGTGCTAGTGGTCCCGGGACTAGCGGTACAGATACGCAGTATTTT. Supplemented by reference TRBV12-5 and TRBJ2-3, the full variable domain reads DARVTQTPRHKVTEMGQEVTMRCQPILGHNTVFWYRQTMMQGLELLAYFRNRAPLDDSGMPKDRFSAEMPDATLATLKIQPSEPRDSAVYFCASGPGTSGTDTQYFGPGTRLTVL.

The CDR3 loop is CASSPTTGMGEQYF. The CDR3 nucleotides read TGCGCCAGCAGCCCGACGACAGGGATGGGGGAGCAGTACTTC. This sequence joins TRBV5-1 and TRBJ2-7; TRBD1 matches 7 bases. CDR3 length equals 14 residues. Germline CDR1 reads SGHRS; CDR2 reads YFSETQ. V gave up 4 bases and J gave up 7 bases; unmatched junction bases: 11.

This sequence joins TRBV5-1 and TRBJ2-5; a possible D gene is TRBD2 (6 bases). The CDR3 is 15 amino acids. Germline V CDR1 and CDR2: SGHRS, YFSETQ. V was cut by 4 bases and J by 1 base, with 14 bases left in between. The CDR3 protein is CASSILQEGQETQYF. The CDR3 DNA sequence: TGCGCCAGCAGCATATTACAGGAGGGCCAAGAGACCCAGTACTTC.

The CDR3 spells CASSLIGQGAYEQYF. The CDR3 region has the DNA TGTGCCAGCAGCTTAATAGGGCAGGGGGCCTACGAGCAGTACTTC. This chain joins TRBV7-3 and TRBJ2-7; 7 nucleotides align to TRBD1. Germline V CDR1 and CDR2: SGHTA, FQGTGA. The CDR3 has 15 residues. V dropped 1 base and J dropped 2; count of bases not matched to a gene: 5.

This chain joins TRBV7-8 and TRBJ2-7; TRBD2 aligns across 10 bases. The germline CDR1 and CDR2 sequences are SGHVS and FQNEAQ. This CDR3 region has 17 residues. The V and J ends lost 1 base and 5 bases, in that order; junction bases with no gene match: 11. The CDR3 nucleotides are TGTGCCAGCAGCTTAGTCGAAGCGGGAGGGGGGTCCCACGAGCAGTACTTC. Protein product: CASSLVEAGGGSHEQYF.

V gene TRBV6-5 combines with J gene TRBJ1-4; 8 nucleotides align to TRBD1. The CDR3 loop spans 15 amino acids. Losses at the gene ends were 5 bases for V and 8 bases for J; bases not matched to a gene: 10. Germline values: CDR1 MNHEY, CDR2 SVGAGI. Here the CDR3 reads CASSRAQGVGEKLFF. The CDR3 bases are TGTGCCAGCAGTCGAGCACAGGGGGTAGGGGAAAAACTGTTTTTT.

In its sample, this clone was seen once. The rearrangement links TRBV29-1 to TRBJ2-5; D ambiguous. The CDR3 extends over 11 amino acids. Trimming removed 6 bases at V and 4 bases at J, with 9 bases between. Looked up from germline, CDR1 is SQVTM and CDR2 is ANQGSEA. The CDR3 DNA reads TGCAGCGTCAACCTCCGAGAGACCCAGTACTTC. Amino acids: CSVNLRETQYF.

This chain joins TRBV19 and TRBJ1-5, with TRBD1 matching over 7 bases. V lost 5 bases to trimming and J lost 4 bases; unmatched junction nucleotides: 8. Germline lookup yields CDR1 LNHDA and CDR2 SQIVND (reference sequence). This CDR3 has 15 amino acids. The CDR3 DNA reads TGTGCCAGTAGTCTGACAGGGCCCCTTAATCAGCCCCAGCATTTT. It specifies CASSLTGPLNQPQHF.

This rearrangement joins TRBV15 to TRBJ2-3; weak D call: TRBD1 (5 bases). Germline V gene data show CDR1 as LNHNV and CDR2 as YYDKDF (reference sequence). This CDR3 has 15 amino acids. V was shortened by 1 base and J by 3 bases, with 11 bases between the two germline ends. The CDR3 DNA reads TGTGCCACCAGCAGAGCAGGGATCGAGACAGATACGCAGTATTTT. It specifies CATSRAGIETDTQYF.

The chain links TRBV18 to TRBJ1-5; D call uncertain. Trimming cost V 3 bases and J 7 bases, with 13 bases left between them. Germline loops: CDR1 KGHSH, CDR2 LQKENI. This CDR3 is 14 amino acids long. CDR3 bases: TGTGCCAGCTCACCTAGTGAGGGAGGACAGCCCCAGCATTTT. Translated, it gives CASSPSEGGQPQHF.

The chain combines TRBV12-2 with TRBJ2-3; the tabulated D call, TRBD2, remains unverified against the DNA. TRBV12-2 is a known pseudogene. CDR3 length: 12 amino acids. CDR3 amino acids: CASRLGRGGQYF. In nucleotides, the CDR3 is TGTGCAAGTCGCTTAGGGCGGGGGGGGCAGTATTTT.

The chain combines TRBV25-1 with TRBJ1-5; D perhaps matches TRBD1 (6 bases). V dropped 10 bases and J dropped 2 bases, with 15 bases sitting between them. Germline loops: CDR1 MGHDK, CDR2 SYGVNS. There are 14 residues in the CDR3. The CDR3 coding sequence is TGTGCCACCAGAGCGGCAGGGGGCAATCAGCCCCAGCATTTT. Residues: CATRAAGGNQPQHF.

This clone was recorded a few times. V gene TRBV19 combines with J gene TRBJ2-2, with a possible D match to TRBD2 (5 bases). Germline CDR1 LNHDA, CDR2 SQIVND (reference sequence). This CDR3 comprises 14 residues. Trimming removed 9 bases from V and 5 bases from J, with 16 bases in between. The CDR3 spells CASAGRWETGELFF. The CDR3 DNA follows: TGTGCCAGCGCGGGCAGGTGGGAAACCGGGGAGCTGTTTTTT.